These T cell receptor beta chains were read from a single sample in a study of CD8 T cells in ankylosing spondylitis. TCRdb independently ran MiXCR on the 5' RACE reads; one entry per CDR3 protein. The profile covers 40,000 or so distinct CDR3 sequences, with 10% appearing a single time and about a sixth taken by the ten largest. Sequenced input: blood, either unsorted or a sorted T cell fraction (not recorded which). These TCRs come from a male donor with ankylosing spondylitis or in good health (not recorded which). Each CDR3 is given with its conserved first and last residue. The D gene is left open where the match is weak. A clone size is listed for some rows: how often the clone was seen (once, few, many), or a class if it is expanded.

few,TRBJ2-5,TRBD1,TRBV28,CASRNPGTGLEETQYF,TGTGCCAGCAGGAACCCCGGGACAGGGCTAGAAGAGACCCAGTACTTC
many,TRBJ2-4,TRBD2,TRBV10-2,CASSDLAGSKNIQYF,TGCGCCAGCAGTGACCTAGCGGGGAGCAAAAACATTCAGTACTTC
many,TRBJ2-5,TRBD2,TRBV12-3/TRBV12-4,CASSSGLAVETQYF,TGTGCCAGCAGTTCCGGACTAGCGGTGGAGACCCAGTACTTC
many,TRBJ2-7,TRBD2,TRBV20-1,CSAGGTSNFYEQYF,TGCAGTGCCGGGGGGACGAGCAACTTCTACGAGCAGTACTTC
many,TRBJ2-1,-,TRBV12-3/TRBV12-4,CASSYRRDFLNEQFF,TGTGCCAGCAGTTACCGCCGCGACTTCCTGAATGAGCAGTTCTTC
many,TRBJ1-1,-,TRBV20-1,CRGAGGGTEAFF,TGCAGGGGAGCGGGGGGGGGCACTGAAGCTTTCTTT
many,TRBJ2-7,-,TRBV6-1,CASSEALVLSYEQYF,TGTGCCAGCAGTGAAGCCTTGGTCCTCTCCTACGAGCAGTACTTC
many,TRBJ2-1,-,TRBV7-8,CASSLATGIRYNEQFF,TGTGCCAGCAGCTTAGCGACCGGGATCCGCTACAATGAGCAGTTCTTC
few,TRBJ2-7,-,TRBV4-1,CASSQDSQDGRFFSYEQYF,TGCGCCAGCAGCCAAGATTCGCAGGACGGCCGATTTTTTTCCTACGAGCAGTACTTC
many,TRBJ1-2,-,TRBV3-1,CASSQGWQGDLPGYTF,TGTGCCAGCAGCCAAGGCTGGCAGGGTGATCTACCTGGCTACACCTTC
-,TRBJ2-7,-,TRBV7-3,CASSLNVLGEQYF,TGTGCCAGCAGCTTAAACGTCCTCGGCGAGCAGTACTTC
many,TRBJ2-7,TRBD2,TRBV20-1,CSAREELAGIYEQYF,TGCAGTGCTAGAGAGGAACTAGCGGGTATTTACGAGCAGTACTTC
many,TRBJ2-7,TRBD2,TRBV20-1,CSATPPVAGGPPYEQYF,TGCAGTGCCACCCCTCCTGTGGCGGGAGGGCCCCCTTACGAGCAGTACTTC
many,TRBJ2-3,TRBD1,TRBV7-9,CASSLTGSADTQYF,TGTGCCAGCAGCTTGACAGGGTCGGCAGATACGCAGTATTTT
many,TRBJ2-1,-,TRBV5-1,CASSLAGPNEQFF,TGCGCCAGCAGCTTGGCAGGCCCCAATGAGCAGTTCTTC
many,TRBJ2-6,-,TRBV19,CASNGPGANVLTF,TGTGCCAGTAACGGGCCTGGGGCCAACGTCCTGACTTTC
many,TRBJ2-7,-,TRBV20-1,CSAPKLYEQYF,TGCAGTGCCCCTAAACTGTACGAGCAGTACTTC
many,TRBJ2-1,TRBD1,TRBV5-1,CASSVSGQAREQFF,TGCGCCAGCAGCGTCTCGGGACAGGCGCGAGAGCAGTTCTTC
many,TRBJ2-5,TRBD1,TRBV7-9,CASSLVGQGGEETQYF,TGTGCCAGCAGCTTAGTTGGACAGGGTGGGGAAGAGACCCAGTACTTC
many,TRBJ1-1,-,TRBV4-3,CASSQAYGLGTEAFF,TGCGCCAGCAGCCAAGCTTATGGGTTGGGTACTGAAGCTTTCTTT
many,TRBJ2-7,-,TRBV12-3/TRBV12-4,CASSPTRLLQGEQYF,TGTGCCAGCAGTCCCACCAGGCTGCTCCAAGGGGAGCAGTACTTC
-,TRBJ2-7,TRBD1,TRBV29-1,CSVRPGTGAYEQYF,TGCAGCGTTCGACCCGGGACAGGGGCTTACGAGCAGTACTTC
many,TRBJ1-2,TRBD1,TRBV12-3/TRBV12-4,CASGDQGVFGYTF,TGTGCCAGCGGAGACCAGGGGGTGTTCGGCTACACCTTC
many,TRBJ1-6,-,TRBV6-1,CASSLGSHNSPLHF,TGTGCCAGCAGTCTTGGATCGCATAATTCACCCCTCCACTTT
-,TRBJ2-7,-,TRBV2,CASREHGQTRIVQYF,TGTGCCAGCAGAGAGCACGGACAGACCCGTATCGTTCAGTACTTC
few,TRBJ2-5,TRBD2,TRBV10-2,CASSPSGLSGETQYF,TGCGCCAGCAGTCCTAGCGGGCTCTCGGGGGAGACCCAGTACTTC
many,TRBJ2-5,TRBD1,TRBV5-1,CASSWGTGVRETQYF,TGCGCCAGCAGCTGGGGGACAGGGGTCAGAGAGACCCAGTACTTC
many,TRBJ2-1,-,TRBV29-1,CSVLLNNEQFF,TGCAGCGTTCTTCTCAACAATGAGCAGTTCTTC
many,TRBJ1-2,-,TRBV6-1,CASSDRAESGYTF,TGTGCCAGCAGTGACCGGGCCGAGAGCGGCTACACCTTC
few,TRBJ2-3,-,TRBV7-2,CASTPRRDTQYF,TGTGCCAGCACTCCGAGAAGGGATACGCAGTATTTT
many,TRBJ2-7,-,TRBV3-1,CASSQGNGIRYEQYF,TGTGCCAGCAGCCAAGGGAACGGGATCCGCTACGAGCAGTACTTC
few,TRBJ1-2,TRBD1,TRBV28,CASRPTTGGNGYTF,TGTGCCAGCAGACCAACTACAGGGGGCAATGGCTACACCTTC
-,TRBJ2-4,-,TRBV6-1,CASDRGGLAKNIQYF,TGTGCCAGCGATCGGGGAGGCCTAGCCAAAAACATTCAGTACTTC
many,TRBJ2-1,-,TRBV2,CASSLGQGSNEQFF,TGTGCCAGCAGTCTGGGGCAGGGGTCGAATGAGCAGTTCTTC
few,TRBJ1-1,-,TRBV2,CASMTEILNTEAFF,TGTGCCAGCATGACCGAGATTTTGAACACTGAAGCTTTCTTT
many,TRBJ2-7,TRBD1,TRBV3-1,CASSQPGTGVYEQYF,TGTGCCAGCAGCCAACCCGGGACAGGGGTCTACGAGCAGTACTTC
-,TRBJ2-7,TRBD2,TRBV15,CATSRDGLGLATYEQYF,TGTGCCACCAGCAGAGATGGTTTGGGACTAGCGACCTACGAGCAGTACTTC
many,TRBJ1-2,TRBD1,TRBV6-1,CASRRTGANYGYTF,TGTGCCAGCAGGAGGACAGGAGCTAACTATGGCTACACCTTC
-,TRBJ2-7,TRBD2,TRBV11-1,CASSLAGGLAGGDYYEQYF,TGTGCCAGCAGCTTAGCGGGGGGACTAGCGGGAGGAGATTACTACGAGCAGTACTTC
many,TRBJ2-1,TRBD2,TRBV24-1,CATSDLAPSGGGEQFF,TGTGCCACCAGTGATTTGGCCCCTAGCGGGGGGGGTGAGCAGTTCTTC
-,TRBJ2-3,-,TRBV19,CASSTNRVGDTQYF,TGTGCCAGTAGCACGAACAGGGTAGGAGATACGCAGTATTTT
many,TRBJ2-2,-,TRBV7-6,CASSVRTLTGELFF,TGTGCCAGCAGCGTCAGGACACTTACCGGGGAGCTGTTTTTT
many,TRBJ2-3,-,TRBV7-2,CASSLNPAGGDTQYF,TGTGCCAGCAGCTTAAACCCGGCCGGAGGAGATACGCAGTATTTT